This T cell receptor beta chain was identified in a study of preoperative IRX-2 immunotherapy in early breast cancer (dated by TCRdb to the late 2010s). V was cut back by 3 bases and J by 3 bases, leaving a gap of 20 bases between them. From the cysteine through the phenylalanine, the CDR3 covers 17 amino acids. Left in the record is the CDR3 DNA by itself, 51 bases read in frame from the first base. Reading the germline V gene (reference sequence) gives CDR1 LNHDA and CDR2 SQIVND. This clone was detected only a few times. It has no known antigen specificity. One base away there is no much larger clone; base qualities are not given. In light of the paper, this sample's treatment or condition label describes: preoperative locoregional IRX-2 cytokine immunotherapy. The samples were obtained from a phase Ib study that tested preoperative, locoregional IRX-2 cytokine immunotherapy designed to prime immune responses. The donors were early-stage breast cancer patients who were given IRX-2 prior to surgery.

The library was made by the immunoSEQ multiplex PCR assay. Entries here come from immuneACCESS through TCRdb and include only in-frame sequences with V and J called. Some clones fail to appear in such tables; in the studies checked, an unresolved V gene covers under half of the shortfall, and the cause of the remainder is unknown. The sample data list approximately 28,000 clones, and 75% of these were observed just once. The top ten clones comprise roughly 6.8% of the sample. This clonotype was sampled from a human donor with breast cancer. Recombination connected TRBV19 to TRBJ1-2; the D region possibly corresponds to TRBD1 (5 bases align). The material was lymph node tissue, obtained after IRX-2 immunotherapy. The DNA sequence is TGTGCCAGTAGTATTTCCCAGGGAGGTGGATTGGACTATGGCTACACCTTC. Its product reads: CASSISQGGGLDYGYTF.